The 8 T cell receptor beta chains below were found in one sample sequenced in a study of blood T cell repertoires in COVID-19. Clones were read by immunoSEQ multiplex PCR, and TCRdb kept only the in-frame ones, dropping some. The sample includes around 290,000 clones, approximately 90% of them seen just once. Sequencing was performed on PBMCs or T cells enriched from blood (not recorded which). Receptors were obtained from a woman aged 55-75 years in a cohort exposed to, infected with or recovered from COVID-19 (not recorded which).

The chain recombines TRBV5-1 with TRBJ1-3, with 7 bases identical to TRBD1. Germline-derived CDR1 and CDR2 are SGHRS and YFSETQ. V lost 3 bases, J lost 1 base, and 1 base stayed unmatched. There are 14 residues in the CDR3. In nucleotides, the CDR3 is TGCGCCAGCAGCTGGACAGGTTCTGGAAACACCATATATTTT. The encoded protein is CASSWTGSGNTIYF.

The chain recombines TRBV19 with TRBJ2-7; maybe TRBD1 (6 bases). Germline assignment: CDR1 LNHDA and CDR2 SQIVND (reference sequence). Trimming pared 1 base from V and 5 bases from J, leaving 12 bases between. The CDR3 has 14 residues. The CDR3 here is CASSIVQGVNEQYF. The CDR3 coding sequence is TGTGCCAGTAGTATAGTACAGGGCGTCAACGAGCAGTACTTC. The whole variable domain, remainder taken from reference TRBV19 and TRBJ2-7, is DGGITQSPKYLFRKEGQNVTLSCEQNLNHDAMYWYRQDPGQGLRLIYYSQIVNDFQKGDIAEGYSVSREKKESFPLTVTSAQKNPTAFYLCASSIVQGVNEQYFGPGTRLTVT.

This chain connects TRBV2 to TRBJ2-1; possible D gene TRBD2, 6 bases. Germline CDR1 is SNHLY and CDR2 is FYNNEI. The V end lost 3 bases, the J end lost 9 bases, and 15 bases lay between the germline ends. The CDR3 spans 14 residues. CDR3 protein: CASSESRTAGEQFF. CDR3 sequence (DNA): TGTGCCAGCAGTGAGTCCCGTACAGCGGGTGAGCAGTTCTTC.

The V call is TRBV4-1, the J call TRBJ2-7, with unresolved D. This CDR3 has 15 amino acids. CDR1 MGHRA and CDR2 YSYEKL come from the germline V gene. The germline V and J ends were trimmed by 4 bases and 7 bases, with 20 bases remaining between them. The CDR3 spells CASSPRLPPGKEQYF. The CDR3 DNA sequence: TGCGCCAGCAGCCCTCGCCTTCCACCAGGAAAAGAGCAGTACTTC.

Remarks on this clone: Other nucleotide sequences in the sample specify the same CDR3. The chain joins TRBV4-1 to TRBJ1-5; D unclear. The V gene lost 1 base and the J gene lost 2 bases, with 6 bases spanning the gap. The germline V gene has CDR1 MGHRA and CDR2 YSYEKL. This CDR3 region has 14 residues. The CDR3 DNA sequence: TGCGCCAGCAGCCAAGTCGGGGGCAATCAGCCCCAGCATTTT. Amino acids: CASSQVGGNQPQHF.

The gene calls are TRBV5-6 and TRBJ2-1; 12 bases agree with TRBD2. Germline-derived CDR1 and CDR2 are SGHDT and YYEEEE. This CDR3 is 14 amino acids long. J was trimmed by 6 bases and V by 5 bases; bases with no gene match: 3. The CDR3 loop is CASRGLAGINEQFF. Written as DNA, the CDR3 is TGTGCCAGCAGAGGACTAGCGGGAATCAATGAGCAGTTCTTC.

V and J are TRBV7-2 and TRBJ2-1; D unclear. Trimming took 4 bases from V and 6 from J, leaving 13 bases between them. There are 14 residues in the CDR3. From germline, CDR1 is SGHTA and CDR2 FQGNSA. CDR3 protein: CASSSPLGFNEQFF. CDR3 bases: TGTGCCAGCAGCTCCCCGCTAGGTTTCAATGAGCAGTTCTTC.

This sequence joins TRBV13 and TRBJ1-2; perhaps TRBD1 as D (6 bases). Per germline, CDR1 PRHDT and CDR2 FYEKMQ (reference sequence). The CDR3 runs to 15 residues. V lost 1 base and J 3 bases, leaving 12 bases between the germline ends. CDR3 sequence: CASSLEGGRYYGYTF. The CDR3 bases are TGTGCCAGCAGCTTAGAGGGGGGGCGGTACTATGGCTACACCTTC. Drawing the rest from reference TRBV13 and TRBJ1-2, the complete variable domain is AAGVIQSPRHLIKEKRETATLKCYPIPRHDTVYWYQQGPGQDPQFLISFYEKMQSDKGSIPDRFSAQQFSDYHSELNMSSLELGDSALYFCASSLEGGRYYGYTFGSGTRLTVV.